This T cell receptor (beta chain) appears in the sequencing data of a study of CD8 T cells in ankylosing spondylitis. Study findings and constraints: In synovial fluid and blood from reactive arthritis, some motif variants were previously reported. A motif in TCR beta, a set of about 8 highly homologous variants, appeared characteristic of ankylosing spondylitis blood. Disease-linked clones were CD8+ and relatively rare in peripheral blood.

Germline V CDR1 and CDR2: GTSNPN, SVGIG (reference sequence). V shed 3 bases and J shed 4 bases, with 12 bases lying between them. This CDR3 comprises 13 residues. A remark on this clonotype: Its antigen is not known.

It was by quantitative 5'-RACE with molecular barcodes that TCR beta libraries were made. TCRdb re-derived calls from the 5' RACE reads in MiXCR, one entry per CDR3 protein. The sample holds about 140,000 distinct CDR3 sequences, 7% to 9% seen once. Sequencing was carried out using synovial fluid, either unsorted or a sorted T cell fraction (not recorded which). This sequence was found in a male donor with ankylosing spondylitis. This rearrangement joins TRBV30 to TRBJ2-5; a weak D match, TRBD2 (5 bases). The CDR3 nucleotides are TGTGCCTGGAGACGAGCAGGAGGAGAGACCCAGTACTTC. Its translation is CAWRRAGGETQYF.